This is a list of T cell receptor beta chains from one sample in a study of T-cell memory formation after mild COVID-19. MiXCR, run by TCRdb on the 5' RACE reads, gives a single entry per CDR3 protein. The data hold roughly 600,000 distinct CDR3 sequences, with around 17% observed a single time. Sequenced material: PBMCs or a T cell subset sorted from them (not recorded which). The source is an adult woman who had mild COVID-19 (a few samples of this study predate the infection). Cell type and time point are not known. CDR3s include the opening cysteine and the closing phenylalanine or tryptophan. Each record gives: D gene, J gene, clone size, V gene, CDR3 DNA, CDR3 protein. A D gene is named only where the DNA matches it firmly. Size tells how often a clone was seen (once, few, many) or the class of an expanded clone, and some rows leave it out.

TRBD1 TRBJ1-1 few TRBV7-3 TGTGCCAGCAGCTCTCAAGGACAGGGCACTGAAGCTTTCTTT CASSSQGQGTEAFF
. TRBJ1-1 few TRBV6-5 TGTGCCAGCATAGGGGGGGGGAAGGTTGAAGCTTTCTTT CASIGGGKVEAFF
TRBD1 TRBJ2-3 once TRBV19 TGTGCCACCCGACAGGGGGCCGGCACAGATACGCAGTATTTT CATRQGAGTDTQYF
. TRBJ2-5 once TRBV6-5 TGTGCCAGCAGTTACCGGGATTGGGAGACCCAGTACTTC CASSYRDWETQYF
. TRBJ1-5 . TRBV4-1 TGCGCCAGCAGCCAAACACCCGTTCGGGATCAGCCCCAGCATTTT CASSQTPVRDQPQHF
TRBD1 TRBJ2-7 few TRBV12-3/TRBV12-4 TGTGCCAGCAGTCCACGGACAGGGAAGATGTACGAGCAGTACTTC CASSPRTGKMYEQYF
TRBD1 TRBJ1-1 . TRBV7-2 TGTGCCAGCGGACGACAGGGAACGCAGAACACTGAAGCTTTCTTT CASGRQGTQNTEAFF
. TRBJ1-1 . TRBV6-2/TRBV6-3 TGTGCCAGCGGTTCGGGTTTGACTGAAGCTTTCTTT CASGSGLTEAFF
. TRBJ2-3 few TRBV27 TGTGCCAGCAGTTTATCAAGGGCTCCAACAGATACGCAGTATTTT CASSLSRAPTDTQYF
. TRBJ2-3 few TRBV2 TGTGCCAGCAGTGTATCCGGGTTTGCTACGCAGTATTTT CASSVSGFATQYF
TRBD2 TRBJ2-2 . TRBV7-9 TGTGCCAGCACCCCCCTGGTCCCTAGCGGACCCTGGAAGCTGTTTTTT CASTPLVPSGPWKLFF
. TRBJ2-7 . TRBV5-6 TGTGCCAGCAGCTTCGGGACACGATACGAGCAGTACTTC CASSFGTRYEQYF
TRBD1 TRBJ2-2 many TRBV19 TGTGCCAGTATCCAACAGGGGCCGGGCACCGGGGAGCTGTTTTTT CASIQQGPGTGELFF
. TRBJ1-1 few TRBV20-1 TGCAGTGCTATGGGGCCCCCAGGGCCCCAAGGGAACACTGAAGCTTTCTTT CSAMGPPGPQGNTEAFF
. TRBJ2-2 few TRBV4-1 TGCGCCAGCAGCCAAGATTGGGGGACCGGGGAGCTGTTTTTT CASSQDWGTGELFF
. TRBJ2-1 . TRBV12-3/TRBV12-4 TGTGCCAGCAGTCCGGACAGTTGGGGTGAGCAGTTCTTC CASSPDSWGEQFF
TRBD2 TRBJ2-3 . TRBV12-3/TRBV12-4 TGTGCCAGCAGTTTCCAGCGGGAGGATTTCACAGATACGCAGTATTTT CASSFQREDFTDTQYF
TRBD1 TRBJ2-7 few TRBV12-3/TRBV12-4 TGTGCCAGCAGTTTGCAGGGGGCGCGGTCCTACGAGCAGTACTTC CASSLQGARSYEQYF
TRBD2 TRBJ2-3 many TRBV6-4 TGTGCCAGCAGTGAGCGGGGGGCCACAGATACGCAGTATTTT CASSERGATDTQYF
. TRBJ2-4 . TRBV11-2 TGTGCCAGCAGTCCCGCCTGGGGAGCCAAAAACATTCAGTACTTC CASSPAWGAKNIQYF
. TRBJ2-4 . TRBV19 TGTGCCAGTAGTATAGCAGGGACCAAAAACATTCAGTACTTC CASSIAGTKNIQYF
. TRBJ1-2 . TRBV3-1 TGTGCCAGCAGCCAAACTAGGCGGAATGGCTACACCTTC CASSQTRRNGYTF
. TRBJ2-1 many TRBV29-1 TGCAGCGTTGATTTGGGAGATGAGCAGTTCTTC CSVDLGDEQFF
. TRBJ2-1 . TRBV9 TGTGCCAGCAGCCGGGACACGCGGAATGAGCAGTTCTTC CASSRDTRNEQFF
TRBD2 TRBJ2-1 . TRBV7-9 TGTGCCAGCAGCTTGACTGGCGGGAGAAGTACGAGCGATGAGCAGTTCTTC CASSLTGGRSTSDEQFF
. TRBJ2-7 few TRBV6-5 TGTGCCAGCAGTTACTCTTCCAGCTCCTACGAGCAGTACTTC CASSYSSSSYEQYF
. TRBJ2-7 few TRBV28 TGTGCCAGCAGTTCAGGACTGCTGTTATCCTACGAGCAGTACTTC CASSSGLLLSYEQYF
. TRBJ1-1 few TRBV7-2 TGTGCCAGCAGCCCCGGGCAGGGCCGTTCCTGGGGAGCTTTCTTT CASSPGQGRSWGAFF
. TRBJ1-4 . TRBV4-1 TGCGCCAGCAGCCAAAAGGAAGACAGACCTGAAAAACTGTTTTTT CASSQKEDRPEKLFF
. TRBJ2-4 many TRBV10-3 TGTGCCATCAGTGAGTCGCAAAGTCTTGCCAAAAACATTCAGTACTTC CAISESQSLAKNIQYF
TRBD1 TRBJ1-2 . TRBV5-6 TGTGCCAGCAGTTACCCGGGACAGGGGATTTTGGGTGGCTACACCTTC CASSYPGQGILGGYTF
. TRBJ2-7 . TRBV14 TGTGCCAGCAGCCGCCATAGAGGGGTTGACTACGAGCAGTACTTC CASSRHRGVDYEQYF
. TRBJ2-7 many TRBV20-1 TGCAGTGCTAGAGATCACTCCGGATCTTCCTACGAGCAGTACTTC CSARDHSGSSYEQYF
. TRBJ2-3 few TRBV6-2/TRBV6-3 TGTGCCACCATCGATGTTAGCGGCTACACAGATACGCAGTATTTT CATIDVSGYTDTQYF
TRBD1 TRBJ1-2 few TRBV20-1 TGCAGGCCCGAGGGGACAGATTATGGCTACACCTTC CRPEGTDYGYTF
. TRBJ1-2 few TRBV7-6 TGTGCCACAGGGACGACTGATGCCTATGGCTACACCTTC CATGTTDAYGYTF
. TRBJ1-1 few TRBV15 TGTGCCACCAGCAGAGAACCCAGACTAAACACTGAAGCTTTCTTT CATSREPRLNTEAFF
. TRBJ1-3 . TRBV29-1 TGCAGCGTTGAAGTAGAGCCGGTCAGACCGAGAAACACCATATATTTT CSVEVEPVRPRNTIYF
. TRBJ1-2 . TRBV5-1 TGCGCCAGCAGCGGCGGAGGGGATGGCTACACCTTC CASSGGGDGYTF
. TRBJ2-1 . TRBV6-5 TGTGCCAGCAGTTACGAGGCCGCGGGGCCGCGGGATGAGCAGTTCTTC CASSYEAAGPRDEQFF
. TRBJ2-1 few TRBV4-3 TGCGCCAGCAGCCAAGGGACAGCGAGCAATGAGCAGTTCTTC CASSQGTASNEQFF
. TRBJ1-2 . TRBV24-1 TGTGCCACCGCCCCCGGGGACAACCTGAACTATGGCTACACCTTC CATAPGDNLNYGYTF
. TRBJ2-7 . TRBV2 TGTGCCAGCAGCCAGTTCAAGACAGCCTACGAGCAGTACTTC CASSQFKTAYEQYF
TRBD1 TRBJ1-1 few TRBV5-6 TGTGCCAGCAGCGTGACAGGGGACATGAACACTGAAGCTTTCTTT CASSVTGDMNTEAFF
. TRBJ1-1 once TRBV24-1 TGTGCCACCAGTGATTTGAATGAAGCTTTCTTT CATSDLNEAFF
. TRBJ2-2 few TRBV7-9 TGTGCCAGCAGCTCCATGTCTCTAGCGAACACCGGGGAGCTGTTTTTT CASSSMSLANTGELFF